This T cell receptor (beta chain) was sequenced for a study of shared clonotypes between healthy human individuals. Findings of the study overall: When compared with the clonotypes that were shared by all four sorted-subset donors, the non-shared clonotypes turned out to have lower generation probabilities.

CD45RO-negative, CCR7-positively selected cells formed the naive CD8 fraction, excluding terminally differentiated effector memory CD45RA+ cells. All donors qualified as healthy HIV-negative adults and had experienced no recent acute infections or vaccinations. The assay was immunoSEQ multiplex PCR, and TCRdb's table has in-frame clones only and misses some. The repertoire has approximately 1.9 million clones, 80% to 95% of them found once; the top ten carry over 1.5%. As regards this clone: Its antigen is as yet unknown.

Germline V gene lookup returns CDR1 MNHEY and CDR2 SMNVEV (reference sequence). The CDR3 consists of 14 residues. V shed 6 bases, J shed 7 bases, and the junction held 9 bases outside the gene matches. The clonotype comes from a man younger than 30 in good health. Some clones in this sample may be carry-over from other donors' samples. V is TRBV27 and J is TRBJ2-7; 10 positions match TRBD2. Sequencing was done on a sample of naive CD8+ T cells from PBMCs. CDR3 in DNA: TGTGCCAGCAGCCCGCTAGCGGGAGCTGAGGAGCAGTACTTC. Translating gives CASSPLAGAEEQYF.